This T cell receptor beta chain was captured in a study of blood T cells in healthy people across ages. Regarding the study as a whole: When set beside aged donors, long-lived donors presented more naive CD4+ cells and higher diversity.

V dropped 9 bases and J dropped 8 bases, with 19 bases sitting between them. The germline V gene encodes CDR1 SNHLY and CDR2 FYNNEI. CDR3 length equals 13 residues. As regards this clonotype: Its antigen is as yet unknown.

No fewer than 7 million PBMCs went into each sample. Combining a sample-barcoded 5' primer with a J-beta primer mix, a second PCR ran for 7 to 11 cycles. From each sample, at least 2.5 million paired-end reads containing CDR3 were obtained. TCRdb reanalysed the 5' RACE reads using MiXCR and keeps one entry per CDR3 protein. Altogether about 830,000 distinct CDR3 sequences are present, roughly 60% being singletons, with the ten largest covering around 20%. The TCR sequence derives from a man aged 25 to 45 in good health. The rearrangement uses TRBV2 and TRBJ1-2; a possible D gene is TRBD1 (5 bases). Material: blood. DNA of the CDR3: TGTGCCAGTGGGGCATCGGAGGGCGTCGGCTACACCTTC. This sequence encodes CASGASEGVGYTF.